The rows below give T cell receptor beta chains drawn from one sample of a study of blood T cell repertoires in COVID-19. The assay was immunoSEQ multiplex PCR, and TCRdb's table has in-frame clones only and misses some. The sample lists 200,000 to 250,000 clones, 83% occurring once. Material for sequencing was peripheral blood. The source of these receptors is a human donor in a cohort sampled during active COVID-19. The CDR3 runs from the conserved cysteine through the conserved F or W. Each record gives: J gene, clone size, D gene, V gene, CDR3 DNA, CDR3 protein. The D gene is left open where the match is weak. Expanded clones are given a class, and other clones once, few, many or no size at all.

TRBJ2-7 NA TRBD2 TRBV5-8 TGTGCCAGCAGCTCCCAACCGGGAGGGGTCCACGAGCAGTACTTC CASSSQPGGVHEQYF
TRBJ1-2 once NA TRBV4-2 TGTGCCAGCAGCCAAGAAAATCGGGGAGAGGGAGGCTACACCTTC CASSQENRGEGGYTF
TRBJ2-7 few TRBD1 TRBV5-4 TGTGCCAGCAGCTTACAGGGGGCGAAGGGCGAGCAGTACTTC CASSLQGAKGEQYF
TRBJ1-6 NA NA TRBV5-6 TGTGCCAGCATGATGGCAGGGCGGCGGTCACCCCTCCACTTT CASMMAGRRSPLHF
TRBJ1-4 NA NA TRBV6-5 TGTGCCAGCAGTTACTCGATTGGGGGGAGTGAAAAACTGTTTTTT CASSYSIGGSEKLFF
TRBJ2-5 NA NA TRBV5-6 TGTGCCAGCAGCTTGGCTGGGCTGAAGACCCAGTACTTC CASSLAGLKTQYF
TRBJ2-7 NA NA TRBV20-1 TGCAGTGCTAGTTTCTCAGGGGGAGGTGAGCAGTACTTC CSASFSGGGEQYF
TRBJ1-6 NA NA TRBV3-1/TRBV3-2 TGTGCCAGCAGCCAAGAAGCATGGAATTCACCCCTCCACTTT CASSQEAWNSPLHF
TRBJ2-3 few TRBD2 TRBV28 TGTGCCAGCAGGTCTAGCGGGGGGAGGGATACGCAGTATTTT CASRSSGGRDTQYF
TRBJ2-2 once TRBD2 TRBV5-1 TGCGCCAGCAGCGAGGGACTAGGAGGGCGGGAGCTGTTTTTT CASSEGLGGRELFF
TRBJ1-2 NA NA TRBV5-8 TGTGCCAGCAGGTTGCAGGGCAGTTTTCGTGGCTACACCTTC CASRLQGSFRGYTF
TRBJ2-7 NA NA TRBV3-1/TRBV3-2 TGTGCCAGCAGCCAAGTGGGGGGGGCTGGCGAGCAGTACTTC CASSQVGGAGEQYF
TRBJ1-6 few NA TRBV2 TGTGCCAGCAGTGAAATACGCCCTCGGGACCACTTT CASSEIRPRDHF
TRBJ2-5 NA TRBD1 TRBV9 TGTGCCAGCAGCGTAGGGCCGGGACAGGGGGCTGTAGAGACCCAGTACTTC CASSVGPGQGAVETQYF
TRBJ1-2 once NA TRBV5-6 TGTGCCAGCAGCTTAGGTTACAGGTCTAACTATGGCTACACCTTC CASSLGYRSNYGYTF
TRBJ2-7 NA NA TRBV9 TGTGCCAGCAGCCTTAATCCGGACAGCTACGAGCAGTACTTC CASSLNPDSYEQYF
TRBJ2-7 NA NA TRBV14 TGTGCCAGCAGCCTGATCGGTTACGAGCAGTACTTC CASSLIGYEQYF
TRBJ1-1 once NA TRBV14 TGTGCCAGCAGCCATCAATCAACAGTCGGCACTGAAGCTTTCTTT CASSHQSTVGTEAFF
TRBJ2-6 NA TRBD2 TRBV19 TGTGCCAGTAGTATTACTAGCGGGGGGTCAATCTCTGGGGCCAACGTCCTGACTTTC CASSITSGGSISGANVLTF
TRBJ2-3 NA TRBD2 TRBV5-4 TGTGCCAGCAGCTTGGTTGTTAGCGGGCCCGGCTGGGATACGCAGTATTTT CASSLVVSGPGWDTQYF
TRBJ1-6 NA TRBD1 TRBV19 TGTGCCAGTAGTAAGGCCGGGACAGCCGATAATTCACCCCTCCACTTT CASSKAGTADNSPLHF
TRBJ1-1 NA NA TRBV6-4 TGTGCCAGCAGATCCTGGAGGTGGACAGTGAACACTGAAGCTTTCTTT CASRSWRWTVNTEAFF
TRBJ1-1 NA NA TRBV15 TGTGCCACCAGCATACCCGGGGGGGCCACTGAAGCTTTCTTT CATSIPGGATEAFF
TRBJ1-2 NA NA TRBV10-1 TGCGCCAGCGGATCCGGGACACCTAACTATGGCTACACCTTC CASGSGTPNYGYTF
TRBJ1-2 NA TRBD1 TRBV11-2 TGTGCCAGCAGCTTCCATCCGGGACAGGGGGGACGTGGCTACACCTTC CASSFHPGQGGRGYTF
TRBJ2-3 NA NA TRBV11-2 TGTGCCAGCAGCCCAGACTCCGATACGCAGTATTTT CASSPDSDTQYF
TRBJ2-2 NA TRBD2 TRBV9 TGTGCCAGCAGCGTCTCCGGGACTAGAGGGACCGGGGAGCTGTTTTTT CASSVSGTRGTGELFF
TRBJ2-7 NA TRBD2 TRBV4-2 TGTGCCAGCAGCCCGTCGCTAGCGGGAGTTTCTGGCGAGCAGTACTTC CASSPSLAGVSGEQYF
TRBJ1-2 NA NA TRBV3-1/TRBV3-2 TGTGCCAGCAGCGCTACCCGCGGCTACACCTTC CASSATRGYTF
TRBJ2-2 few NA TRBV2 TGTGCCAGCAGTGGGATTAACAGTCAGGTTCCCGGGGAGCTGTTTTTT CASSGINSQVPGELFF
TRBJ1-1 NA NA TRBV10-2 TGCGCCAGCAGTGTTGTCAGGGGCGCTGAAGCTTTCTTT CASSVVRGAEAFF
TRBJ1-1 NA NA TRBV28 TGTGCCAGCAGGGCTTATAGGGGAGGGACTGAAGCTTTCTTT CASRAYRGGTEAFF
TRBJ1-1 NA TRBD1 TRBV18 TGTGCCAGCTCACCCCAGGGGGAACACACTGAAGCTTTCTTT CASSPQGEHTEAFF
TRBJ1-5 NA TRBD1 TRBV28 TGTGCCAGCACCATACCCCGACAGGGGACGAATCAGCCCCAGCATTTT CASTIPRQGTNQPQHF
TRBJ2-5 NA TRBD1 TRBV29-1 TGCAGCGTTGCCGGGACAGGGGGCCAAGAGACCCAGTACTTC CSVAGTGGQETQYF
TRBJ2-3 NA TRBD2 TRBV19 TGTGCCAGTAGTTTTAGCGGGGGGCACACAGATACGCAGTATTTT CASSFSGGHTDTQYF
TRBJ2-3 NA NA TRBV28 TGTGCCAGCAGTCAGGGCACAGATACGCAGTATTTT CASSQGTDTQYF
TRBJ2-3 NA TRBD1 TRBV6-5 TGTGCCAGCAGTTACCGTGGACAGGTCATAGATACGCAGTATTTT CASSYRGQVIDTQYF
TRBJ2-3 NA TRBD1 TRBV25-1 TGTGCCAGCAGCTTGGACAGGGGGAAGGATACGCAGTATTTT CASSLDRGKDTQYF
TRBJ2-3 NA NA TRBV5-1 TGCGCCAGCAGATTTGGATATAGGGGGTCCACAGATACGCAGTATTTT CASRFGYRGSTDTQYF
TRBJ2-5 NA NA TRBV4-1 TGCGCCAGCAGCCAAGTATCCGGGGGGCCGGAGACCCAGTACTTC CASSQVSGGPETQYF
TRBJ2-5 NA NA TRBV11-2 TGTGCCAGCAGCGTATCAGTATTGGCACAGGGCAAAGAGACCCAGTACTTC CASSVSVLAQGKETQYF
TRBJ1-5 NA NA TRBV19 TGTGCCAGTTATGGACGCGGGAATCAGCCCCAGCATTTT CASYGRGNQPQHF
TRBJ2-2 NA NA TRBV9 TGTGCCAGCAGCCCGCAGAACACAGGGCAAACCGGGGAGCTGTTTTTT CASSPQNTGQTGELFF
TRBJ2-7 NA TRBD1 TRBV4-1 TGCGCCAGCAGCCAAAAACCCCCGGACAGGGATCCCTACGAGCAGTACTTC CASSQKPPDRDPYEQYF
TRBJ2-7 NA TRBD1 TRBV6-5 TGTGCCAGCAGTTACGGGACAGGGGGCGGCTACGAGCAGTACTTC CASSYGTGGGYEQYF
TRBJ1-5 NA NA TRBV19 TGTGCCAGTAGTCCAATCCGGAATCAGCCCCAGCATTTT CASSPIRNQPQHF
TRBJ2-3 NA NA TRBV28 TGTGCCAGCAGTTTGTGGGGCAGGGTGGCAGATACGCAGTATTTT CASSLWGRVADTQYF
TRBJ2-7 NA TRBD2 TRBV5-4 TGTGCCAGCAGCTTACAATTAGCGGGGGACTACGAGCAGTACTTC CASSLQLAGDYEQYF
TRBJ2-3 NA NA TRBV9 TGTGCCAGCAGCGTAATGGGAGGAGGGGTAGATACGCAGTATTTT CASSVMGGGVDTQYF
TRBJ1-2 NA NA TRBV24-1 TGTGCCACCAGTGATTCGGGGGATGGCTACACCTTC CATSDSGDGYTF
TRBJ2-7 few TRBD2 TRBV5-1 TGCGCCAGCAGCGAGGGACTAGCGGACTACGAGCAGTACTTC CASSEGLADYEQYF
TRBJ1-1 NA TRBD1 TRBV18 TGTGCCAGCTCACGTAGACAGGGGAGGACCACTGAAGCTTTCTTT CASSRRQGRTTEAFF
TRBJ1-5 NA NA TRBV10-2 TGCGCCACCCAGGGGAGCAATCAGCCCCAGCATTTT CATQGSNQPQHF